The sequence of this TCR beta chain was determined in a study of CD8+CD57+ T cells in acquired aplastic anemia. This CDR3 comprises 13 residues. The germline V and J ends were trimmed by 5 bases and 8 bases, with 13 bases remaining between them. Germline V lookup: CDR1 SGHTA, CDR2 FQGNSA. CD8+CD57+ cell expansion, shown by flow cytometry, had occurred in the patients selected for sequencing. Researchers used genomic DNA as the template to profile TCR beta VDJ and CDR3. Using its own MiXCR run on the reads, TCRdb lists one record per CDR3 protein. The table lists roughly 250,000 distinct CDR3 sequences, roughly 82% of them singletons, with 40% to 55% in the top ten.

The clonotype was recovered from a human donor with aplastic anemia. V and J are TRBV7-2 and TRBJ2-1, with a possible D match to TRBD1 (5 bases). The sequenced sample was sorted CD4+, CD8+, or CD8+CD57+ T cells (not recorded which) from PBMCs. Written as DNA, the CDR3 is TGTGCCAGCAGCGCTAGGGGTATTCATGAGCAGTTCTTC. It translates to CASSARGIHEQFF.